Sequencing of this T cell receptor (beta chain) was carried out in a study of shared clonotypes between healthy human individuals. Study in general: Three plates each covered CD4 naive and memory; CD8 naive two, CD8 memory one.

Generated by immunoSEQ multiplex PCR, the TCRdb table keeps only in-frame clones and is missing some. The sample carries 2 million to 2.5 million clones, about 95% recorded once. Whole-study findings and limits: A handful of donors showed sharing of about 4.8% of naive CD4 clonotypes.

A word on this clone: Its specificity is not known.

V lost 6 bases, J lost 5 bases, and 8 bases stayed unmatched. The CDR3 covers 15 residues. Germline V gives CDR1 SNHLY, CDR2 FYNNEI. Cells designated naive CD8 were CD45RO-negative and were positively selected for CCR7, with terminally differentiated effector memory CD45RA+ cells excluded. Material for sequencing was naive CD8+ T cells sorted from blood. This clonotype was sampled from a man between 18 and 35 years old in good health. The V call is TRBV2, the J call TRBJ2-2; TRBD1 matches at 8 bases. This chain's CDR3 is CASRMGQVKTGELFF. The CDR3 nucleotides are TGTGCCAGCAGGATGGGACAGGTCAAAACCGGGGAGCTGTTTTTT.